The clone carrying this TCR beta chain was seen once. Other DNA sequences in the sample encode the same CDR3. The sample originates from a study of blood T cell repertoires in COVID-19. Across the whole study: Spain, Italy and the United States supplied samples that represented acute and convalescent COVID-19.

The CDR3 contains 12 residues. Germline V gives CDR1 SGHNT, CDR2 YYREEE (reference sequence). V lost 2 bases, J lost 9 bases, and 2 bases stayed unmatched. Data came from immunoSEQ multiplex PCR; TCRdb stores just in-frame clones and leaves some out. The data hold 250,000 to 300,000 clones, with less than 90% observed a single time. Seattle patients were enrolled during active infection and followed longitudinally. The chain combines TRBV5-4 with TRBJ2-1, with TRBD2 matching over 7 bases. The clonotype comes from a woman in her 30s with COVID-19, enrolled during active disease. The sequenced sample was peripheral blood. The CDR3 here is CASSFGGGEQFF. CDR3 in DNA: TGTGCCAGCAGCTTTGGGGGGGGTGAGCAGTTCTTC. The complete variable domain, with remaining parts taken from reference TRBV5-4 and TRBJ2-1, reads ETGVTQSPTHLIKTRGQQVTLRCSSQSGHNTVSWYQQALGQGPQFIFQYYREEENGRGNFPPRFSGLQFPNYSSELNVNALELDDSALYLCASSFGGGEQFFGPGTRLTVL.